Shown below are 29 T cell receptor beta chains from a single sample sequenced in a study of shared clonotypes between healthy human individuals. Only in-frame clones appear in the TCRdb table, and some are missing; sequencing was by immunoSEQ multiplex PCR. The sample gives around 2.5 million clones, 93% of which show up once; about 0.34% is in the top ten. Sequenced material: naive CD4+ T cells from PBMCs. Described subset: CD45RA+ positively selected. The receptors shown here come from a man in his late teens or twenties in good health. Some clones in this sample may be carry-over from other donors' samples.

The genes are TRBV10-3 and TRBJ1-2; D call uncertain. V was pared by 4 bases and J by 8 bases, with 11 bases between. The CDR3 runs 12 residues. The germline gives CDR1 ENHRY, CDR2 SYGVKD. The CDR3, as DNA: TGTGCCATCAGTGGACACGTGGGAGGCTACACCTTC. This translates into CAISGHVGGYTF.

The chain joins TRBV28 to TRBJ2-5; tentative D call: TRBD2 (6 bases). CDR3 length: 15 amino acids. The ends were cut back, 4 bases at V and 9 bases at J, with 21 bases in the middle. CDR1 MDHEN and CDR2 SYDVKM come from the germline V gene. CDR3 DNA sequence: TGTGCCAGCAGTTACCGCGGGGTCTCTGATAGGTCCCAGTACTTC. Translation gives CASSYRGVSDRSQYF.

The chain recombines TRBV6-1 with TRBJ1-5, with TRBD1 identical over 7 bases. V lost 2 bases to trimming and J lost 7 bases; unmatched junction nucleotides: 14. This CDR3 has 17 residues. CDR1 MNHNS and CDR2 SASEGT come from the germline V gene. The CDR3 region has the DNA TGTGCCAGCAGTGAATTTTTTGGGGCAGGGGGATACCAGCCCCAGCATTTT. Translating it yields CASSEFFGAGGYQPQHF.

This clone was detected only once. This chain joins TRBV7-2 and TRBJ2-5; a weak D match, TRBD2 (5 bases). This CDR3 region has 13 residues. Per the germline V gene, CDR1 is SGHTA and CDR2 is FQGNSA. Trimming took 5 bases from V and 9 from J, leaving 16 bases between them. Here the CDR3 DNA reads TGTGCCAGCAGCCCAGGACGTCAGGAGGCCCAGTACTTC. Its translation: CASSPGRQEAQYF.

The J gene is TRBJ1-5, the V gene TRBV28, with a weak D call TRBD1 (5 bases). Germline V gene lookup returns CDR1 MDHEN and CDR2 SYDVKM. Trimming took 5 bases from V and 6 from J, leaving 20 bases between them. CDR3 length equals 16 residues. The CDR3 DNA reads as TGTGCCAGCAGTACTAGTAGGCGGCAGGGCCGTCAGCCCCAGCATTTT. Translated: CASSTSRRQGRQPQHF.

This clone was seen only once. The CDR3 protein is CASDRGLTKNIQYF. In DNA form, the CDR3 reads TGTGCCAGCGATAGAGGGCTTACCAAAAACATTCAGTACTTC. This chain uses TRBV6-1 with TRBJ2-4, with D perhaps TRBD2 (5 bases). Germline V CDR1 and CDR2: MNHNS, SASEGT. V gave up 8 bases and J gave up 2 bases, with 13 bases separating them. The CDR3 totals 14 residues.

This chain connects TRBV6-1 to TRBJ1-6; weak D call: TRBD1 (6 bases). The CDR3 runs 13 residues. The V gene lost 6 bases and the J gene lost 4 bases, with 7 bases spanning the gap. Germline CDR1 reads MNHNS; CDR2 reads SASEGT. The CDR3 DNA reads TGTGCCAGCAGGGACAGTTATAATTCACCCCTCCACTTT. Its translation: CASRDSYNSPLHF.

The J gene is TRBJ2-3, the V gene TRBV6-1; D assignment may be TRBD1 or TRBD2 (6 bases each). The germline CDR1 and CDR2 sequences are MNHNS and SASEGT. The CDR3 is 13 amino acids. Trimming stripped 8 bases from V and 0 bases from J, with 9 bases between. The CDR3 bases are TGTGCCAGCCGGGGGCCTAGCACAGATACGCAGTATTTT. Amino acid sequence: CASRGPSTDTQYF.

This rearrangement joins TRBV7-2 to TRBJ2-7; the match to TRBD2 covers 14 bases. V lost 5 bases, J lost 7 bases, and 7 bases stayed unmatched. Germline values: CDR1 SGHTA, CDR2 FQGNSA. The CDR3 runs 15 residues. Here the CDR3 reads CASSPRTSGRMEQYF. The CDR3, as DNA: TGTGCCAGCAGCCCAAGGACTAGCGGGAGGATGGAGCAGTACTTC.

The genes are TRBV19 and TRBJ2-7; D is perhaps TRBD1 (5 bases). The CDR3 runs to 14 residues. Trimming pared 8 bases from V and 0 bases from J, leaving 14 bases between. From germline, CDR1 is LNHDA and CDR2 SQIVND (reference sequence). In DNA form, the CDR3 reads TGTGCCAGTGGACATTCCGACACCTCCTACGAGCAGTACTTC. Its translation is CASGHSDTSYEQYF.

Only one count was recorded for this clone. CDR3 in DNA: TGTGCCAGCAGCTTGGAGGGCCTAGATAACTACGAGCAGTACTTC. This translates into CASSLEGLDNYEQYF. This chain links TRBV7-6 with TRBJ2-7, with D possibly being TRBD2 (6 bases). Trimming took off 3 bases at V and 3 bases at J, with 15 bases between the two ends. Germline-derived CDR1 and CDR2 are SGHVS and FNYEAQ. The CDR3 length is 15 residues.

CDR3 loop: CASSLLALANTGELFF. The DNA of the CDR3 is TGTGCCAGCAGCTTACTAGCGCTAGCGAACACCGGGGAGCTGTTTTTT. V and J are TRBV7-2 and TRBJ2-2; D might be TRBD2 (6 bases). Germline CDR1 reads SGHTA; CDR2 reads FQGNSA. The CDR3 has 16 amino acids. Trimming removed 2 bases from V and 0 bases from J, with 10 bases in between. Complete variable domain (other parts from reference TRBV7-2 and TRBJ2-2): GAGVSQSPSNKVTEKGKDVELRCDPISGHTALYWYRQSLGQGLEFLIYFQGNSAPDKSGLPSDRFSAERTGGSVSTLTIQRTQQEDSAVYLCASSLLALANTGELFFGEGSRLTVL.

The chain has TRBV2 and TRBJ2-7; TRBD2 might be the D (5 bases). This CDR3 comprises 13 residues. Trimming removed 4 bases from V and 10 bases from J, with 17 bases in between. Germline V CDR1 and CDR2: SNHLY, FYNNEI. CDR3 region: CASSGIEDSYQYF. In nucleotides, the CDR3 is TGTGCCAGCAGTGGTATAGAGGACTCGTACCAGTACTTC.

The count of this clone is one. The chain links TRBV7-9 to TRBJ2-3; D is possibly TRBD2 (5 bases). The length of the CDR3 is 15 residues. Trimming pared 0 bases from V and 2 bases from J, leaving 9 bases between. Germline V gives CDR1 SEHNR, CDR2 FQNEAQ (reference sequence). DNA of the CDR3: TGTGCCAGCAGCTTAGCCAGCGGAGTCACAGATACGCAGTATTTT. This codes for CASSLASGVTDTQYF.

The chain combines TRBV28 with TRBJ1-1; tentatively, D is TRBD1 (6 bases). The CDR3 runs 15 residues. Germline V lookup: CDR1 MDHEN, CDR2 SYDVKM. Trimming pared 1 base from V and 5 bases from J, leaving 14 bases between. CDR3 sequence: CASSLSGARYTEAFF. The DNA for the CDR3 is TGTGCCAGCAGTTTATCGGGGGCTCGTTATACTGAAGCTTTCTTT.

V is TRBV9 and J is TRBJ1-2; D not resolved. V gave up 3 bases and J gave up 4 bases, with 13 bases separating them. The CDR3 covers 14 residues. CDR1 and CDR2 from the germline V gene are SGDLS and YYNGEE. CDR3 nucleotide sequence: TGTGCCAGCAGCGCCGACGGTCCTGGCTATGGCTACACCTTC. Its protein product is CASSADGPGYGYTF.

The chain employs TRBV28 and TRBJ1-1; 9 nucleotides align to TRBD1. The CDR3 runs 18 residues. V dropped 6 bases and J dropped 0; count of bases not matched to a gene: 14. The germline CDR1 and CDR2 sequences are MDHEN and SYDVKM. The CDR3 reads CASSNEGDRALVNTEAFF. The CDR3 nucleotides read TGTGCCAGCAGCAACGAGGGGGACAGGGCCTTAGTGAACACTGAAGCTTTCTTT.

The count of this clone is one. The gene calls are TRBV11-2 and TRBJ1-5, with D maybe TRBD1 (5 bases). Germline V gene data show CDR1 as SGHAT and CDR2 as FQNNGV. The V and J ends lost 5 bases and 1 base respectively, with 12 bases between them. The CDR3 is 15 amino acids. CDR3 amino acids: CASSPTAGSNQPQHF. CDR3 bases: TGTGCCAGCAGCCCCACCGCAGGGAGCAATCAGCCCCAGCATTTT.

The chain carries TRBV11-2 and TRBJ2-3; D is possibly TRBD2 (6 bases). The germline V gene encodes CDR1 SGHAT and CDR2 FQNNGV. The ends were cut back, 2 bases at V and 4 bases at J, with 13 bases in the middle. This CDR3 has 15 residues. Here the CDR3 reads CASSLIREWPDTQYF. DNA for the CDR3: TGTGCCAGCAGCTTAATCCGGGAGTGGCCAGATACGCAGTATTTT. Full variable domain (rest looked up from reference TRBV11-2 and TRBJ2-3): EAGVAQSPRYKIIEKRQSVAFWCNPISGHATLYWYQQILGQGPKLLIQFQNNGVVDDSQLPKDRFSAERLKGVDSTLKIQPAKLEDSAVYLCASSLIREWPDTQYFGPGTRLTVL.

J is TRBJ1-5 and V is TRBV19; D is unresolved. V lost 8 bases, J lost 5 bases, and 13 bases lay in between. Germline assignment: CDR1 LNHDA and CDR2 SQIVND (reference sequence). The CDR3 is made up of 13 amino acids. In DNA, the CDR3 is TGTGCCAGTTCCGGTGGGCGGTATCAGCCCCAGCATTTT. Its protein product is CASSGGRYQPQHF.

This clone was recorded only once. The V gene is TRBV10-3, the J gene TRBJ1-2, with 7 positions matching TRBD1. CDR3 length: 15 residues. CDR1 ENHRY and CDR2 SYGVKD come from the germline V gene. V was pared by 4 bases and J by 4 bases, with 9 bases of the junction left unmatched. Written as DNA, the CDR3 is TGTGCCATCAGTGCGGACAGGCCAACCTTCTATGGCTACACCTTC. Translation: CAISADRPTFYGYTF.

V gene TRBV7-2 combines with J gene TRBJ1-4, with D possibly matching TRBD1 (5 bases). V lost 3 bases, J lost 5 bases, and 10 bases lay in between. CDR1 is SGHTA, CDR2 FQGNSA, per germline. CDR3 size: 14 residues. Here the CDR3 DNA reads TGTGCCAGCAGCTTGGGGGTCCAGAATGAAAAACTGTTTTTT. Translating it yields CASSLGVQNEKLFF.

V gene TRBV18 combines with J gene TRBJ2-7; D not certain. The germline V and J ends were trimmed by 2 bases and 3 bases, with 11 bases remaining between them. The CDR3 length is 14 residues. In germline, CDR1 is KGHSH, CDR2 LQKENI. CDR3 loop: CASSPMVADYEQYF. The CDR3 region has the DNA TGTGCCAGCTCACCAATGGTCGCAGACTACGAGCAGTACTTC.

V is TRBV2 and J is TRBJ2-2, with 8 bases identical to TRBD1. CDR1 is SNHLY and CDR2 is FYNNEI in the germline V gene. The CDR3 spans 15 residues. Trimming at V came to 6 bases and at J to 6 bases, leaving 9 bases not matched to a gene. The CDR3 protein is CASSSRTGSAGELFF. The CDR3 bases are TGTGCCAGCAGCTCCCGGACAGGGTCGGCCGGGGAGCTGTTTTTT.

The chain uses TRBV5-1 and TRBJ2-3; D is unclear. Looked up from germline, CDR1 is SGHRS and CDR2 is YFSETQ. The CDR3 sequence is 15 residues long. V was shortened by 5 bases and J by 1 base, with 14 bases between the two germline ends. CDR3 in DNA: TGCGCCAGCAGACTCTCGGGTGACCGCACAGATACGCAGTATTTT. Protein product: CASRLSGDRTDTQYF.

The chain is built from TRBV27 and TRBJ2-2; tentatively, D is TRBD1 (6 bases). CDR3 size: 18 residues. Germline V lookup: CDR1 MNHEY, CDR2 SMNVEV (reference sequence). V was trimmed by 0 bases and J by 8 bases, leaving 22 bases between them. For the CDR3, the DNA is TGTGCCAGCAGTTTATCGATGAGGGGGTCTCTTCGGACGGGGGAGCTGTTTTTT. This encodes CASSLSMRGSLRTGELFF.

The chain recombines TRBV19 with TRBJ1-1, with D perhaps TRBD1 (5 bases). Trimming took 1 base from V and 1 from J, leaving 7 bases between them. CDR3 length equals 14 residues. CDR1 and CDR2 (germline): LNHDA, SQIVND (reference sequence). The CDR3 sequence: CASSIATENTEAFF. In DNA form, the CDR3 reads TGTGCCAGTAGTATAGCGACAGAGAACACTGAAGCTTTCTTT.

J is TRBJ1-2 and V is TRBV19, with D perhaps matching TRBD1 (6 bases). The germline V and J ends were trimmed by 4 bases and 7 bases, with 16 bases remaining between them. The germline V gene encodes CDR1 LNHDA and CDR2 SQIVND (reference sequence). This CDR3 spans 14 amino acids. CDR3: CASSTLQGNSGYTF. The CDR3 bases are TGTGCCAGTAGTACCCTACAGGGCAATTCTGGCTACACCTTC.

This clone was seen only once. V gene TRBV19 combines with J gene TRBJ1-4; TRBD1 matches 12 bases. CDR1 and CDR2 (germline): LNHDA, SQIVND (reference sequence). Trimming cost V 7 bases and J 4 bases; bases outside gene matches: 7. This CDR3 comprises 16 residues. As DNA, the CDR3 is TGTGCCAGTACCCGGGACAGGGGGCGCCTTAATGAAAAACTGTTTTTT. Residues: CASTRDRGRLNEKLFF.